Listed below are T cell receptor beta chains from one sample, sequenced in a study of T cell responses to AZD1222 COVID-19 vaccine. The repertoire was sequenced with immunoSEQ multiplex PCR; TCRdb's copy has only in-frame clones and lacks some. The sample includes approximately 120,000 clones, around 87% of them seen just once. The input for sequencing was peripheral blood, taken 28 days after the second AZD1222 dose. All receptors derive from an adult who received the AZD1222 COVID-19 vaccine. The CDR3 runs from the conserved cysteine through the conserved F or W. D genes are given only for firm matches. Where a row states a size, it is once, few, many or the class of an expanded clone; other rows omit it.

NA,TRBJ2-7,NA,TRBV25-1,TGTGCCAGCAGTGATCGGGCAGTTGGCGAGCAGTACTTC,CASSDRAVGEQYF
NA,TRBJ2-7,NA,TRBV6-5,TGTGCCAGCAGCCGGGGACACGGTGTCTACGAGCAGTACTTC,CASSRGHGVYEQYF
NA,TRBJ1-1,few,TRBV7-2,TGTGCCAGCAGCTTGGGCGCGAACACTGAAGCTTTCTTT,CASSLGANTEAFF
TRBD2,TRBJ2-1,NA,TRBV4-3,TGCGCCAGCAGCCAACAATTCCGAGCGGGGGCCCACAATGAGCAGTTCTTC,CASSQQFRAGAHNEQFF
NA,TRBJ1-6,NA,TRBV3-1/TRBV3-2,TGTGCCAGCAGCCCCGACGGGAGGCTACCCCAGGGTAATTCACCCCTCCACTTT,CASSPDGRLPQGNSPLHF
NA,TRBJ2-1,NA,TRBV19,TGTGCCAGTAGTCCGCCGGGACTTTCATACAATGAGCAGTTCTTC,CASSPPGLSYNEQFF
NA,TRBJ1-1,NA,TRBV6-6,TGTGCCAGCAGTTACTCAGGCCTGACAGTTAACACTGAAGCTTTCTTT,CASSYSGLTVNTEAFF
NA,TRBJ1-5,once,TRBV6-1,TGTGCCAGCAGTGAAGCGCCTCCGGGGGGGATGGGGGGCAATCAGCCCCAGCATTTT,CASSEAPPGGMGGNQPQHF
NA,TRBJ1-4,once,TRBV11-2,TGTGCCAGCAGCCGGGGCAGACTCACAACTAATGAAAAACTGTTTTTT,CASSRGRLTTNEKLFF
TRBD2,TRBJ2-1,NA,TRBV9,TGTGCCAGCAGCGTAGCTGGGCGGGAGGGGGATGAGCAGTTCTTC,CASSVAGREGDEQFF
TRBD1,TRBJ1-6,once,TRBV20-1,TGCAGTGCACGGACAGGGTTACCCCTCCACTTT,CSARTGLPLHF
NA,TRBJ2-1,NA,TRBV20-1,TGCAGTGCTAGTCCAGTGGGGTCCTACAATGAGCAGTTCTTC,CSASPVGSYNEQFF
TRBD2,TRBJ2-1,NA,TRBV4-3,TGCGCCAGCAGCCAAGAAGTTCAACCCGGGGGGGCAATCTACAATGAGCAGTTCTTC,CASSQEVQPGGAIYNEQFF
NA,TRBJ1-4,NA,TRBV4-2,TGTGCCAGCAGCCGGCAGATAAATGAAAAACTGTTTTTT,CASSRQINEKLFF
NA,TRBJ1-1,NA,TRBV2,TGTGCCAGCAGTGACAGGGAGAACACTGAAGCTTTCTTT,CASSDRENTEAFF
TRBD2,TRBJ2-1,NA,TRBV28,TGTGCCAGCAGTTTACGGGGGGGCGCCTACAATGAGCAGTTCTTC,CASSLRGGAYNEQFF
NA,TRBJ2-3,once,TRBV11-2,TGTGCCAGCAGCTTCGCAACAGTCAGCACAGATACGCAGTATTTT,CASSFATVSTDTQYF
TRBD2,TRBJ2-7,NA,TRBV3-1/TRBV3-2,TGTGCCAGCAGCCCCCCCGGGACTAGCGGCACCTACGAGCAGTACTTC,CASSPPGTSGTYEQYF
NA,TRBJ1-1,NA,TRBV3-1/TRBV3-2,TGTGCCAGCAGCCACACGACAGGGAACACTGAAGCTTTCTTT,CASSHTTGNTEAFF
NA,TRBJ2-7,NA,TRBV18,TGTGCCAGCTCACCACCGAGCCAGGGCGAGCAGTACTTC,CASSPPSQGEQYF
NA,TRBJ1-1,NA,TRBV11-1,TGTGCCAGAGTGTCAGGGGAAGAGATTTGCACTGAAGCTTTCTTT,CARVSGEEICTEAFF
NA,TRBJ1-1,NA,TRBV6-1,TGTGCCAGCAGTGAAGACAGGGACACTGAAGCTTTCTTT,CASSEDRDTEAFF